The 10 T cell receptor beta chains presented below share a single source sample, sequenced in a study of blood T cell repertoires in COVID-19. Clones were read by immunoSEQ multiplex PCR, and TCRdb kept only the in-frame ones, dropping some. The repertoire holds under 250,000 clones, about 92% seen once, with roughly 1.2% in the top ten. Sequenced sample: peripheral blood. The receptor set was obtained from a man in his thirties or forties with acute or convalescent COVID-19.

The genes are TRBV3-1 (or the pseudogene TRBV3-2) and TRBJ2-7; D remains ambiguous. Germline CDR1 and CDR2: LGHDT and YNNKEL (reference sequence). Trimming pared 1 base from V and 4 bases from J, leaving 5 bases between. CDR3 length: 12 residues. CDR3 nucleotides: TGTGCCAGCAGCCAAGTCCTTTACGAGCAGTACTTC. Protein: CASSQVLYEQYF.

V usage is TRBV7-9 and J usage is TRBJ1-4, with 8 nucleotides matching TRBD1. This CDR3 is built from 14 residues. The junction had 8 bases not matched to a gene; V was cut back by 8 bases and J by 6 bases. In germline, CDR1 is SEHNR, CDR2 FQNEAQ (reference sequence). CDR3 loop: CASLPETGDEKLFF. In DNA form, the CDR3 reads TGTGCCAGCCTGCCGGAGACAGGGGATGAAAAACTGTTTTTT.

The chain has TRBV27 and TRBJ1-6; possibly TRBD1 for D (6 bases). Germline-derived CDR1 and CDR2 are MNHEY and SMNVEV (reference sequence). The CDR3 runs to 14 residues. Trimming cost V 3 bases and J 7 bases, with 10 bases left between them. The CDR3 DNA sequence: TGTGCCAGCAGTTTGGGGGGGCTGAATTCACCCCTCCACTTT. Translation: CASSLGGLNSPLHF.

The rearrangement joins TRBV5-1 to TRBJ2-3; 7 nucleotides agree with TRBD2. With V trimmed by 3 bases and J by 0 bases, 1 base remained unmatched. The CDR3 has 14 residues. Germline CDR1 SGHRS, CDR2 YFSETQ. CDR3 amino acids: CASSSSGSTDTQYF. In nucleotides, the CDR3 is TGCGCCAGCAGCTCTAGCGGAAGCACAGATACGCAGTATTTT.

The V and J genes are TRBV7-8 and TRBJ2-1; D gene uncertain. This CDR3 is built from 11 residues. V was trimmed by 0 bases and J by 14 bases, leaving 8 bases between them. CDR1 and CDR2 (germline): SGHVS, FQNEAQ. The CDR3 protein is CASSLAQIKFF. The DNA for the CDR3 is TGTGCCAGCAGCTTAGCTCAGATTAAGTTCTTC.

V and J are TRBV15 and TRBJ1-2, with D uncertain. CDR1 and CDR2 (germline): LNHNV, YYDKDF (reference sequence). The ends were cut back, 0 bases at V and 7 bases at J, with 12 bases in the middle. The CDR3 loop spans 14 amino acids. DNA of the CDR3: TGTGCCACCAGCAGAGATAACCGGGTGGTTGGCTACACCTTC. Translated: CATSRDNRVVGYTF.

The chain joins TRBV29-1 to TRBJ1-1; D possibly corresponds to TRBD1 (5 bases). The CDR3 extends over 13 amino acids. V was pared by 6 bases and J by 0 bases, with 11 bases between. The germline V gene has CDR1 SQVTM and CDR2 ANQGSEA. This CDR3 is CSVAQGMNTEAFF. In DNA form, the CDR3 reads TGCAGCGTGGCTCAGGGTATGAACACTGAAGCTTTCTTT.

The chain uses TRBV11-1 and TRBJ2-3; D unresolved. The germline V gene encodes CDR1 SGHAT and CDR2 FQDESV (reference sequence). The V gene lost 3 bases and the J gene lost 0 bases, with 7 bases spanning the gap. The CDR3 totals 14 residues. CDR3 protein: CASSFLRSTDTQYF. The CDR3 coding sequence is TGTGCCAGCAGCTTCCTCAGGAGCACAGATACGCAGTATTTT.

CDR3 DNA sequence: TGTGCCAGCAGCCAAGTTCAATCCGAGCAGTACTTC. This sequence encodes CASSQVQSEQYF. This rearrangement joins TRBV3-1 (or the pseudogene TRBV3-2) to TRBJ2-7; no reliable D call. CDR1 is LGHDT, CDR2 YNNKEL, per germline (reference sequence). The germline V and J ends were trimmed by 1 base and 6 bases, with 7 bases remaining between them. The CDR3 is made up of 12 amino acids.

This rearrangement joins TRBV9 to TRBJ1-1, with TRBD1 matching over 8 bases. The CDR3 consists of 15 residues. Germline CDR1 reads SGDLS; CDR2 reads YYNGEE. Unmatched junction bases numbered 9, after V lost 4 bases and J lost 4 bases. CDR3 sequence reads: CASSPPGQVGTEAFF. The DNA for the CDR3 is TGTGCCAGCAGCCCCCCGGGACAGGTGGGCACTGAAGCTTTCTTT.